This T cell receptor beta chain derives from a study of cytomegalovirus exposure and HLA in healthy donors. Healthy bone marrow donors made up the donor group. The primer mix had 60 Vbeta and 13 Jbeta primers. Sequencing used immunoSEQ multiplex PCR; TCRdb keeps in-frame clones, though not all of them. In the table there are some 140,000 clones, 72% of which are singletons. The CDR3 spans 14 residues. Germline CDR1 SGHTA, CDR2 FQGNSA. V lost 2 bases, J lost 8 bases, and 12 bases lay in between. This TCR derives from a man in his fifties or sixties in good health and CMV-seropositive. This chain uses TRBV7-2 with TRBJ1-4, with D perhaps TRBD1 (6 bases). The sequencing sample was made of PBMCs. The CDR3 region has the DNA TGTGCCAGCAGCTTAAGGGGGTATAGGGAAAAACTGTTTTTT. Translating gives CASSLRGYREKLFF. Complete variable domain (other parts from reference TRBV7-2 and TRBJ1-4): GAGVSQSPSNKVTEKGKDVELRCDPISGHTALYWYRQSLGQGLEFLIYFQGNSAPDKSGLPSDRFSAERTGGSVSTLTIQRTQQEDSAVYLCASSLRGYREKLFFGSGTQLSVL.